This TCR beta chain stems from a study of CD8 T cells in Susac syndrome. Whole-study findings and limits: Where Susac syndrome CD4+ T cell repertoires were concerned, no clonal expansion was evident.

Remarks on this clonotype: What it recognizes is unknown.

The RNA, about 0.5 to 1 ug, was put through reverse transcription using random hexamers. By means of immunoSEQ multiplex PCR, TCR beta CDR3 spanning 54 Vbeta and 13 Jbeta underwent amplification. Each CDR3 protein gets one entry after TCRdb re-called the immunoSEQ multiplex PCR reads with MiXCR. Among roughly 150,000 distinct CDR3 sequences listed, 95% were seen once. The T cells that were sequenced for TCR beta were CD8+ and CD4+ cells from blood. Sequenced: CD4+ T cells from PBMCs. The source of this sequence is a human donor with Susac syndrome.

This CDR3 is CSALDRFSYNEQFF. The CDR3 bases are TGCAGTGCCCTAGACCGGTTCTCCTACAATGAGCAGTTCTTC. V gene TRBV20-1 combines with J gene TRBJ2-1; D is undetermined. The CDR3 totals 14 residues. Trimming pared 6 bases from V and 0 bases from J, leaving 12 bases between. CDR1 DFQATT and CDR2 SNEGSKA come from the germline V gene (reference sequence).